This T cell receptor beta chain was sequenced for a study of CD8 T cells in Susac syndrome. Sequencing targeted TCR beta in blood CD8+ and CD4+ T cells. Bulk CD8+ and CD4+ cells came from magnetic negative isolation; CD8+ TEMRA by FACS. Random hexamers were used to reverse transcribe roughly 0.5 to 1 ug of RNA. Multiplex PCR with immunoSEQ amplified the TCR beta CDR3 across 54 Vbeta and 13 Jbeta. In TCRdb, the immunoSEQ multiplex PCR reads were re-called with MiXCR into one record per CDR3 protein. The sample shows 300,000 to 350,000 distinct CDR3 sequences, just over 90% of them seen only once. The V end lost 5 bases, the J end lost 1 base, and 11 bases lay between the germline ends. Looked up from germline, CDR1 is GTSNPN and CDR2 is SVGIG (reference sequence). The CDR3 loop spans 13 amino acids.

This TCR was recovered from a human donor with multiple sclerosis. The specimen was CD4+ T cells from PBMCs. This chain links TRBV30 with TRBJ1-1; weak D call: TRBD1 (6 bases). CDR3 region: CAWGRGPNTEAFF. In DNA form, the CDR3 reads TGTGCCTGGGGTCGGGGGCCGAACACTGAAGCTTTCTTT.